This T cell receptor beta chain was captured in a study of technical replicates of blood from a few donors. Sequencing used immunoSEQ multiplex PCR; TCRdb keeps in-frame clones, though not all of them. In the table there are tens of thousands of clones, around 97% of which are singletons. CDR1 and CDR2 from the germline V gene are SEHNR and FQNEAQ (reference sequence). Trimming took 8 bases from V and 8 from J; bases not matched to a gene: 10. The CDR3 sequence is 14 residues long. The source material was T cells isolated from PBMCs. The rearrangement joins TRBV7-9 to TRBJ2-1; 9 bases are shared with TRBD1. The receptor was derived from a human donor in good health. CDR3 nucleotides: TGTGCCAGCGCCCACAGGGGGCCTCTCGATGAGCAGTTCTTC. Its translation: CASAHRGPLDEQFF.